The 30 T cell receptor beta chains reported below all come from one sample, sequenced in a study of T cells after yellow fever vaccination. Each CDR3 protein gets one entry after TCRdb re-called the 5' RACE reads with MiXCR. The table includes 75,000 to 100,000 distinct CDR3 sequences, roughly 10% detected once. The input for sequencing was CD8+ T cells not binding an NS4B(214-222) dextramer, sorted from PBMCs, taken roughly 14 days after the first yellow fever vaccination. The receptors stem from a man between 18 and 35 years old who received the YFV17D yellow fever vaccine.

The chain combines TRBV5-1 with TRBJ2-3; TRBD2 matches at 9 bases. This CDR3 contains 18 residues. In germline, CDR1 is SGHRS, CDR2 YFSETQ. With V trimmed by 1 base and J by 2 bases, 11 bases remained unmatched. The DNA for the CDR3 is TGCGCCAGCAGCTTGCTTCTAGCGGGGACCTCTAACACAGATACGCAGTATTTT. This sequence encodes CASSLLLAGTSNTDTQYF.

The V gene is TRBV7-9, the J gene TRBJ1-2, with 8 bases matching TRBD1. The length of the CDR3 is 14 residues. Germline lookup yields CDR1 SEHNR and CDR2 FQNEAQ (reference sequence). With 5 bases clipped from V and 4 bases from J, the junction kept 6 bases outside the gene matches. The CDR3 reads CASSPRQGSYGYTF. In DNA, the CDR3 is TGTGCCAGCAGCCCGCGACAGGGGAGCTATGGCTACACCTTC.

This clonotype was observed a few times. This CDR3 is CASSLRSGAYGYTF. The CDR3 nucleotides are TGTGCCAGCAGTTTAAGGTCAGGGGCCTATGGCTACACCTTC. V is TRBV6-5 and J is TRBJ1-2; tentatively, D is TRBD1 (6 bases). CDR1 is MNHEY, CDR2 SVGAGI, per germline. This CDR3 region has 14 residues. V gave up 4 bases and J gave up 4 bases, with 13 bases separating them.

The chain couples TRBV29-1 to TRBJ1-2; D call uncertain. The CDR3 totals 13 residues. Germline CDR1 is SQVTM and CDR2 is ANQGSEA. Trimming took off 7 bases at V and 4 bases at J, with 16 bases between the two ends. CDR3 residues: CSAKPLASYGYTF. CDR3 DNA sequence: TGCAGCGCTAAACCACTAGCTTCCTATGGCTACACCTTC. Together with reference TRBV29-1 and TRBJ1-2, the CDR3 gives the full variable domain: SAVISQKPSRDICQRGTSLTIQCQVDSQVTMMFWYRQQPGQSLTLIATANQGSEATYESGFVIDKFPISRPNLTFSTLTVSNMSPEDSSIYLCSAKPLASYGYTFGSGTRLTVV.

In DNA, the CDR3 is TGTGCCATCACCCAGGGGGCGGGATACGAGCAGTACGTC. Its translation: CAITQGAGYEQYV. The V and J genes are TRBV10-3 and TRBJ2-7; 8 bases line up with TRBD1. The CDR3 loop spans 13 amino acids. Germline CDR1 reads ENHRY; CDR2 reads SYGVKD. With V trimmed by 7 bases and J by 4 bases, 6 bases remained unmatched.

This clonotype occurred a few times. As DNA, the CDR3 is TGTGCCAGCAGCGCGGGACTAGCGGGGCTCTCCTACAATGAGCAGTTCTTC. This codes for CASSAGLAGLSYNEQFF. The chain joins TRBV7-6 to TRBJ2-1; 13 bases are shared with TRBD2. V shed 5 bases and J 0 bases; nucleotides not matched to a gene: 4. The CDR3 runs 17 residues. Germline V gene lookup returns CDR1 SGHVS and CDR2 FNYEAQ.

A few counts support this clonotype. The J gene is TRBJ1-5, the V gene TRBV2, with TRBD1 as a possible D gene (6 bases). Looked up from germline, CDR1 is SNHLY and CDR2 is FYNNEI. This CDR3 has 12 amino acids. V was pared by 6 bases and J by 6 bases, with 9 bases between. CDR3 residues: CASSRGGQPQHF. CDR3 in DNA: TGTGCCAGCAGCAGGGGAGGTCAGCCCCAGCATTTT.

The chain joins TRBV5-1 to TRBJ2-7; 7 bases map to TRBD1. CDR3 length: 13 amino acids. The ends lost 3 bases at V and 7 bases at J; junction bases unmatched: 7. CDR1 and CDR2 from the germline V gene are SGHRS and YFSETQ. CDR3 loop: CASSSTGPREQYV. The CDR3 region has the DNA TGCGCCAGCAGCTCGACAGGGCCCAGGGAGCAGTACGTC.

This clonotype occurred a few times. The rearrangement joins TRBV7-2 to TRBJ2-3; tentatively, D is TRBD2 (5 bases). This CDR3 comprises 15 residues. The V end lost 5 bases, the J end lost 0 bases, and 12 bases lay between the germline ends. Germline assignment: CDR1 SGHTA and CDR2 FQGNSA. The CDR3: CASSPDFTSTDTQYF. The CDR3 DNA reads TGTGCCAGCAGCCCGGACTTTACTAGCACAGATACGCAGTATTTT.

This clonotype occurred a few times. The chain uses TRBV27 and TRBJ1-2, with 8 bases aligning to TRBD1. The CDR3 has 15 amino acids. In germline, CDR1 is MNHEY, CDR2 SMNVEV (reference sequence). Trimming at V came to 4 bases and at J to 3 bases, leaving 7 bases not matched to a gene. The CDR3: CASSSGTGPYYGYTF. The CDR3, as DNA: TGTGCCAGCAGTTCTGGGACAGGACCTTACTATGGCTACACCTTC.

In this sample, this clonotype turned up a few times. The V and J genes are TRBV7-9 and TRBJ1-4; TRBD1 is a possible D gene (5 bases). Germline V lookup: CDR1 SEHNR, CDR2 FQNEAQ (reference sequence). The CDR3 has 15 residues. The germline V and J ends were trimmed by 7 bases and 1 base, with 13 bases remaining between them. CDR3 residues: CASTTMGETNEKLFF. The CDR3 DNA reads TGTGCCAGCACCACCATGGGGGAAACTAATGAAAAACTGTTTTTT.

This clonotype turned up a few times. The chain joins TRBV7-2 to TRBJ2-7; 9 positions match TRBD1. V lost 5 bases, J lost 3 bases, and 5 bases stayed unmatched. The CDR3 loop spans 14 amino acids. In germline, CDR1 is SGHTA, CDR2 FQGNSA. Written as DNA, the CDR3 is TGTGCCAGCAGCCAAGGGACAGGGCTCTACGAGCAGTACTTC. Translating it yields CASSQGTGLYEQYF.

This clonotype occurred many times. The chain employs TRBV18 and TRBJ2-7; 13 bases agree with TRBD2. J was trimmed by 4 bases and V by 4 bases; bases with no gene match: 10. Germline CDR1 is KGHSH and CDR2 is LQKENI. The CDR3 contains 17 residues. CDR3 region: CASSQGLAGAHPYEQYF. Here the CDR3 DNA reads TGTGCCAGCTCACAAGGACTAGCGGGGGCCCATCCTTACGAGCAGTACTTC. Using reference TRBV18 and TRBJ2-7 for the parts outside the CDR3, the full variable domain is NAGVMQNPRHLVRRRGQEARLRCSPMKGHSHVYWYRQLPEEGLKFMVYLQKENIIDESGMPKERFSAEFPKEGPSILRIQQVVRGDSAAYFCASSQGLAGAHPYEQYFGPGTRLTVT.

This clonotype appeared a few times. The genes are TRBV3-1 and TRBJ2-2, with 11 bases that match TRBD2. From germline, CDR1 is LGHDT and CDR2 YNNKEL (reference sequence). The CDR3 is 17 amino acids. V shed 2 bases and J 5 bases; nucleotides not matched to a gene: 7. CDR3 bases: TGTGCCAGCAGCCAATCGTCGGGACTAGCGGCTACCGGGGAGCTGTTTTTT. Translated: CASSQSSGLAATGELFF.

This sequence joins TRBV27 and TRBJ2-2, with D unresolved. The V gene lost 3 bases and the J gene lost 0 bases, with 5 bases spanning the gap. Germline CDR1 reads MNHEY; CDR2 reads SMNVEV (reference sequence). CDR3 length equals 14 residues. The CDR3 spells CASSFTANTGELFF. The CDR3, as DNA: TGTGCCAGCAGTTTTACGGCGAACACCGGGGAGCTGTTTTTT.

This chain links TRBV6-1 with TRBJ1-1; unclear D gene. The CDR3 loop spans 15 amino acids. Germline CDR1 reads MNHNS; CDR2 reads SASEGT. Trimming shortened V by 0 bases and J by 1 base, and 9 bases separated the two germline ends. This CDR3 reads CASSEARFRNTEAFF. CDR3 DNA sequence: TGTGCCAGCAGTGAAGCGCGTTTCCGGAACACTGAAGCTTTCTTT.

This clonotype showed up just a few times. This chain joins TRBV4-1 and TRBJ2-1, with a tentative D call TRBD2 (5 bases). This CDR3 spans 17 amino acids. Trimming cost V 1 base and J 2 bases, with 15 bases left between them. Germline V CDR1 and CDR2: MGHRA, YSYEKL. The CDR3 sequence: CASSQGFREGPYNEQFF. As DNA, the CDR3 is TGCGCCAGCAGCCAAGGGTTTCGGGAAGGGCCCTACAATGAGCAGTTCTTC.

This clonotype was observed a handful of times. The chain has TRBV5-1 and TRBJ2-4, with D maybe TRBD1 (6 bases). The germline gives CDR1 SGHRS, CDR2 YFSETQ. The CDR3 totals 14 residues. V lost 2 bases and J 5 bases, leaving 11 bases between the germline ends. The CDR3 sequence: CASSFGRGENIQYF. The CDR3 DNA reads TGCGCCAGCAGCTTCGGCAGGGGTGAAAACATTCAGTACTTC.

The V call is TRBV20-1, the J call TRBJ2-7; possibly TRBD1 for D (5 bases). Between the trimmed V and J ends, which lost 2 bases and 3 bases, there was a span of 8 bases. CDR3 length: 12 residues. Germline V gives CDR1 DFQATT, CDR2 SNEGSKA (reference sequence). The CDR3 here is CSARKGIYEQYF. In nucleotides, the CDR3 is TGCAGTGCTAGAAAGGGGATCTACGAGCAGTACTTC.

The gene calls are TRBV4-1 and TRBJ1-1; 8 nucleotides align to TRBD1. CDR1 MGHRA and CDR2 YSYEKL come from the germline V gene. The CDR3 totals 16 residues. The junction had 12 bases not matched to a gene; V was cut back by 1 base and J by 8 bases. The CDR3 protein is CASSQGFPQGAVEAFF. In DNA form, the CDR3 reads TGCGCCAGCAGCCAAGGGTTCCCGCAGGGGGCGGTCGAAGCTTTCTTT.

This clonotype was seen at least ten times. The V gene is TRBV15, the J gene TRBJ1-2; a weak D match, TRBD1 (5 bases). V gave up 5 bases and J gave up 3 bases, with 13 bases separating them. The CDR3 has 14 amino acids. Germline V gene sequence: CDR1 LNHNV, CDR2 YYDKDF (reference sequence). CDR3 amino acids: CATSSPAQDYGYTF. Here the CDR3 DNA reads TGTGCCACCAGCTCCCCGGCACAGGACTATGGCTACACCTTC.

This clonotype has ten or more counts. J is TRBJ1-5 and V is TRBV15; TRBD1 might be the D (5 bases). The CDR3 length is 14 residues. The germline gives CDR1 LNHNV, CDR2 YYDKDF (reference sequence). V lost 3 bases to trimming and J lost 0 bases, with 6 bases between them. CDR3 DNA sequence: TGTGCCACCAGCAGGACAGATAGCAATCAGCCCCAGCATTTT. Translation: CATSRTDSNQPQHF. Full variable domain (rest looked up from reference TRBV15 and TRBJ1-5): DAMVIQNPRYQVTQFGKPVTLSCSQTLNHNVMYWYQQKSSQAPKLLFHYYDKDFNNEADTPDNFQSRRPNTSFCFLDIRSPGLGDTAMYLCATSRTDSNQPQHFGDGTRLSIL.

The CDR3 DNA sequence: TGTGCCAGCAGCTGGACTCAGGGCAGCTCCTACAATGAGCAGTTCTTC. The encoded protein is CASSWTQGSSYNEQFF. This chain joins TRBV6-1 and TRBJ2-1; D is perhaps TRBD1 or TRBD2 (5 bases each). The CDR3 runs to 16 residues. CDR1 and CDR2 from the germline V gene are MNHNS and SASEGT. With 6 bases removed from V and 0 bases from J, the gap between germline ends came to 15 bases.

This clonotype was recorded at least ten times. For the CDR3, the DNA is TGTGCCAGCAGCCAAGACGGCGGGGGGGCCTACAATGAGCAGTTCTTC. Its protein is CASSQDGGGAYNEQFF. The chain couples TRBV4-2 to TRBJ2-1, with TRBD2 matching over 9 bases. The length of the CDR3 is 16 residues. V lost 0 bases, J lost 2 bases, and 2 bases stayed unmatched. Germline CDR1 and CDR2: LGHNA and YNFKEQ.

This clonotype was recorded a few times. V and J are TRBV29-1 and TRBJ1-2, with D possibly TRBD1 on 5 matching bases. This CDR3 is built from 11 residues. CDR1 SQVTM and CDR2 ANQGSEA come from the germline V gene. V lost 3 bases to trimming and J lost 7 bases, with 9 bases between them. The CDR3 nucleotides read TGCAGCGTTGACAGGGCGGGTGGCTACACCTTC. It specifies CSVDRAGGYTF.

The V and J genes are TRBV9 and TRBJ2-5, with a possible D match to TRBD1 (5 bases). V was shortened by 3 bases and J by 1 base, with 7 bases between the two germline ends. CDR1 SGDLS and CDR2 YYNGEE come from the germline V gene. CDR3 length: 13 amino acids. Here the CDR3 reads CASSGQGQETQYF. The CDR3 nucleotides are TGTGCCAGCAGCGGTCAGGGCCAAGAGACCCAGTACTTC.

The chain joins TRBV4-3 to TRBJ2-2; 11 bases align to TRBD1. Germline trimming cut 4 bases from V and 0 bases from J; bases unmatched to any gene: 7. The CDR3 runs to 18 residues. CDR1 LGHNA and CDR2 YSLEER come from the germline V gene. The CDR3 nucleotides are TGCGCCAGCAGCCCATTCGGACAGGGGGCAACGAACACCGGGGAGCTGTTTTTT. Translated, it gives CASSPFGQGATNTGELFF.

This clonotype has just a few counts. The V and J genes are TRBV6-2 or TRBV6-3 and TRBJ2-7; perhaps D is TRBD1 or TRBD2 (5 bases each). Trimming took off 3 bases at V and 4 bases at J, with 19 bases between the two ends. Germline CDR1 and CDR2: MNHEY and SVGEGT. The CDR3 totals 16 residues. DNA for the CDR3: TGTGCCAGCAGTTATCCGGCCGGGACGGACCAATACGAGCAGTACGTC. Translating it yields CASSYPAGTDQYEQYV.

V usage is TRBV6-5 and J usage is TRBJ2-3; either TRBD1 or TRBD2 may supply D (6 bases each). The CDR3 loop spans 15 amino acids. The germline gives CDR1 MNHEY, CDR2 SVGAGI. The V gene lost 5 bases and the J gene lost 0 bases, with 12 bases spanning the gap. The CDR3 protein is CASSITGASTDTQYF. The CDR3, as DNA: TGTGCCAGCAGTATCACGGGGGCTAGCACAGATACGCAGTATTTT.

This clonotype was counted only a few times. The chain combines TRBV6-5 with TRBJ1-1; D may be TRBD1 (6 bases). Germline loops: CDR1 MNHEY, CDR2 SVGAGI. V lost 0 bases, J lost 5 bases, and 19 bases lay in between. This CDR3 contains 17 residues. The CDR3 is CASSYSAATGYRTEAFF. For the CDR3, the DNA is TGTGCCAGCAGTTACTCGGCTGCCACAGGGTATCGTACTGAAGCTTTCTTT.